The clone carrying this TCR beta chain has a handful of counts. Its matching antigen is unknown. The sample is drawn from a study of tumor-infiltrating lymphocytes in primary liver carcinoma. Study-level background: Surgery removed the patients' primary liver carcinoma.

From germline, CDR1 is MNHEY and CDR2 SVGEGT. The CDR3 contains 15 residues. V was clipped by 5 bases and J by 1 base, with 12 bases between them. Study results and caveats: Left bulk and unsorted, the samples did not allow CD4+ and CD8+ repertoires to be compared.

In addition to blood RNA drawn from unsorted whole blood, germline DNA was extracted. Starting material of 500 to 600 ng total RNA yielded TCR beta cDNA via a constant-region primer. Investigators got TCR beta libraries out of three nested multiplex PCR rounds, done with slightly modified ARM-PCR. The opening two PCR rounds, approximately 10 cycles each, paired TRBV1-TRBV30 forward primers with a C-beta reverse primer. TCRdb itself ran the multiplex PCR reads through MiXCR, one entry per CDR3 protein. The sample records 310,000 or so distinct CDR3 sequences, approximately 64% being singletons. The chain carries TRBV6-2 or TRBV6-3 and TRBJ1-5, with a possible D match to TRBD1 (6 bases). The sequenced sample was peripheral blood. The source is a middle-aged man with primary liver carcinoma and hepatitis B virus infection. This CDR3 is CASSKGGESNQPQHF. The DNA of the CDR3 is TGTGCCAGCAGTAAGGGGGGGGAAAGCAATCAGCCCCAGCATTTT.